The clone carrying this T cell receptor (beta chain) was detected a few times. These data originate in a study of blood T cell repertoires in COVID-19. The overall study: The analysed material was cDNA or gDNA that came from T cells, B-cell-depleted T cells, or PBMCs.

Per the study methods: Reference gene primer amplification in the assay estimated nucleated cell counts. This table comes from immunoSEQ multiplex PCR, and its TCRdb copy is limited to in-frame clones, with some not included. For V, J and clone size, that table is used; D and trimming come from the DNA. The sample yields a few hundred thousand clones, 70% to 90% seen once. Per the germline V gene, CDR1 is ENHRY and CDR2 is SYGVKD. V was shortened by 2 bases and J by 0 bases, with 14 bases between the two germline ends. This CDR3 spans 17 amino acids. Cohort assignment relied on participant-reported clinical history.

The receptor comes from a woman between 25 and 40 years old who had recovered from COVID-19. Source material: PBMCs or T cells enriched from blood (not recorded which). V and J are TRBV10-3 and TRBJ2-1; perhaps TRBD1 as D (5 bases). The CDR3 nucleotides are TGTGCCATCAGTGAGAGACAGCTGGGTCTCTCCTACAATGAGCAGTTCTTC. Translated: CAISERQLGLSYNEQFF.